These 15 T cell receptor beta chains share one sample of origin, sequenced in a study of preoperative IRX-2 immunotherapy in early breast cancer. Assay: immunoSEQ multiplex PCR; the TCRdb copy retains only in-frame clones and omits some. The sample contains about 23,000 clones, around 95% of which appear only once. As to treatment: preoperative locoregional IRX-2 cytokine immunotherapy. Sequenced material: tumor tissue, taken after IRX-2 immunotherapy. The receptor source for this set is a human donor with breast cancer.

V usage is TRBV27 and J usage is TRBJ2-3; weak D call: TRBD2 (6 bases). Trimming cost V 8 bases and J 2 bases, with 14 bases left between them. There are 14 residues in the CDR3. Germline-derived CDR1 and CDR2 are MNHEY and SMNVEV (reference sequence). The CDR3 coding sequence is TGTGCCAGCGCTATAGGACTACTCACAGATACGCAGTATTTT. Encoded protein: CASAIGLLTDTQYF.

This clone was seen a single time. This CDR3 reads CASSLRGSGNTIYF. The CDR3 nucleotides are TGTGCCAGCAGCTTACGAGGCTCTGGAAACACCATATATTTT. This sequence joins TRBV7-2 and TRBJ1-3; D unresolved. Germline loops: CDR1 SGHTA, CDR2 FQGNSA. The ends were cut back, 2 bases at V and 0 bases at J, with 5 bases in the middle. The CDR3 is 14 amino acids.

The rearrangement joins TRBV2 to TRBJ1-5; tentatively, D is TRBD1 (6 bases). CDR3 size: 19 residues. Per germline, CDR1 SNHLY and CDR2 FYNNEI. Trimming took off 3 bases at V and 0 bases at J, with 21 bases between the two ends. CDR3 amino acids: CASSELSNRVPYSNQPQHF. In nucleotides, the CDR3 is TGTGCCAGCAGTGAGTTATCGAACAGGGTTCCATATAGCAATCAGCCCCAGCATTTT.

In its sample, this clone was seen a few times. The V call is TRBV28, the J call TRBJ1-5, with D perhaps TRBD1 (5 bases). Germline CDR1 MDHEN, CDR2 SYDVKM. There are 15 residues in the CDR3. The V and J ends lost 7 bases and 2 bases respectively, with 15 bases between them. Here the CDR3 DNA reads TGTGCCAGCACCCGCGCAGGGTCGCGCAATCAGCCCCAGCATTTT. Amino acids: CASTRAGSRNQPQHF. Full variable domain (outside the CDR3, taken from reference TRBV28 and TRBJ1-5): DVKVTQSSRYLVKRTGEKVFLECVQDMDHENMFWYRQDPGLGLRLIYFSYDVKMKEKGDIPEGYSVSREKKERFSLILESASTNQTSMYLCASTRAGSRNQPQHFGDGTRLSIL.

The CDR3 nucleotides are TGTGCCAGCAGTTCACAGGGCACTGAAGCTTTCTTT. Translated, it gives CASSSQGTEAFF. The rearrangement joins TRBV2 to TRBJ1-1; perhaps TRBD1 as D (6 bases). The V and J ends lost 5 bases and 4 bases respectively, with 8 bases between them. The germline gives CDR1 SNHLY, CDR2 FYNNEI. CDR3 size: 12 residues.

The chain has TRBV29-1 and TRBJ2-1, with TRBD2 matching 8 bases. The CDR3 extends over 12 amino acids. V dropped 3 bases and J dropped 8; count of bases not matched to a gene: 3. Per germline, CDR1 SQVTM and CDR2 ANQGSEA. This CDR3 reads CSVDGRDYEQFF. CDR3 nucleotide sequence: TGCAGCGTTGACGGGAGGGACTATGAGCAGTTCTTC.

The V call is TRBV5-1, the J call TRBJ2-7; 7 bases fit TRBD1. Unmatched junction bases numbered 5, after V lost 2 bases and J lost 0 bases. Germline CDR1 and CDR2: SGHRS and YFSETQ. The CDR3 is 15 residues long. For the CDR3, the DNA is TGCGCCAGCAGCTTCTCGACAGGGAGCTCCTACGAGCAGTACTTC. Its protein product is CASSFSTGSSYEQYF. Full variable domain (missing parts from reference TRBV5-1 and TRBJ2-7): KAGVTQTPRYLIKTRGQQVTLSCSPISGHRSVSWYQQTPGQGLQFLFEYFSETQRNKGNFPGRFSGRQFSNSRSEMNVSTLELGDSALYLCASSFSTGSSYEQYFGPGTRLTVT.

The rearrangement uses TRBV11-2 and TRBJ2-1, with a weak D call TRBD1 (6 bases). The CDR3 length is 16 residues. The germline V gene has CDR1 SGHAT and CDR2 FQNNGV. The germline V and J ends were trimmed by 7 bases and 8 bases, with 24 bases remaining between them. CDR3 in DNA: TGTGCCAGCACCTTGAACCCAGGGGACACGGTCGATGAGCAGTTCTTC. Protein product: CASTLNPGDTVDEQFF.

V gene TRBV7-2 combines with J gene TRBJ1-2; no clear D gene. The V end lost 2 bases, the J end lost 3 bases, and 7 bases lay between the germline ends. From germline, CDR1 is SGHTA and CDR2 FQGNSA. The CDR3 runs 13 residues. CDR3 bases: TGTGCCAGCAGCTTAAGTCCTGACTATGGCTACACCTTC. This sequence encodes CASSLSPDYGYTF.

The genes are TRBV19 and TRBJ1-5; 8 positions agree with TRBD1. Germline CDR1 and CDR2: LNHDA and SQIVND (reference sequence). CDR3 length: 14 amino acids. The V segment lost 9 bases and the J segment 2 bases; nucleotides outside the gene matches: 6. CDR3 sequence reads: CASAGGAGNQPQHF. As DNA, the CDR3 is TGTGCCAGCGCAGGGGGCGCGGGCAATCAGCCCCAGCATTTT.

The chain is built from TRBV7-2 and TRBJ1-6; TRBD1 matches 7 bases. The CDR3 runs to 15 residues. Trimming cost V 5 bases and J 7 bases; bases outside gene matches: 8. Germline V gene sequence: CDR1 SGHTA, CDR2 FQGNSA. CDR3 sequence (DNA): TGTGCCAGCAGCCCCCGGACAGGCCCCAATTCACCCCTCCACTTT. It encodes CASSPRTGPNSPLHF.

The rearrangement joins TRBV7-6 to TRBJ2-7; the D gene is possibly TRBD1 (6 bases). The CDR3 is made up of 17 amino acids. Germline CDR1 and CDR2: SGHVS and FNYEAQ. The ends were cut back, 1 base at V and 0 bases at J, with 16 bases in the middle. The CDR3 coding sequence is TGTGCCAGCAGCTTAGGATCCGGGACAATTAGCTCCTACGAGCAGTACTTC. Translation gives CASSLGSGTISSYEQYF.

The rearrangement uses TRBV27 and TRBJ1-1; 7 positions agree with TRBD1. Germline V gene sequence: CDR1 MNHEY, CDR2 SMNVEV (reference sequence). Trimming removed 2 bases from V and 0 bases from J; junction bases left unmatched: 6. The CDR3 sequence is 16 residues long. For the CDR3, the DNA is TGTGCCAGCAGTTTAGGCTTGGGGACAGTGAACACTGAAGCTTTCTTT. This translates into CASSLGLGTVNTEAFF.

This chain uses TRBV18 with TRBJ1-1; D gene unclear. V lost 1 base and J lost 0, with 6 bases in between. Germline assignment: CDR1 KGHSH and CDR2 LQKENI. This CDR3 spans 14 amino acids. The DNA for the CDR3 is TGTGCCAGCTCACCACAGGGCATGAACACTGAAGCTTTCTTT. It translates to CASSPQGMNTEAFF.

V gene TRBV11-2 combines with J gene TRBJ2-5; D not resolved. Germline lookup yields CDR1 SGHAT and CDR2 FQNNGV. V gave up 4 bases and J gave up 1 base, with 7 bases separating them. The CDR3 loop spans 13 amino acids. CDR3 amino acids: CASSSGIQETQYF. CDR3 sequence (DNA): TGTGCCAGCAGCTCAGGAATCCAAGAGACCCAGTACTTC.